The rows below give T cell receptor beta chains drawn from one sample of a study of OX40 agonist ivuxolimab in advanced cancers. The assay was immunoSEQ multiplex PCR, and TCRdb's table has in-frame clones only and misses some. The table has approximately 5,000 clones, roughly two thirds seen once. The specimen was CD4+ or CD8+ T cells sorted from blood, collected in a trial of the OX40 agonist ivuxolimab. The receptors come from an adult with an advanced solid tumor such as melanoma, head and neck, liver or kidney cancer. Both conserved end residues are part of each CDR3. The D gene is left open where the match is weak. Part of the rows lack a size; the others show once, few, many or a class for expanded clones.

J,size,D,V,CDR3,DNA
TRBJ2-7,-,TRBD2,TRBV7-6,CASSLRTSDYEQYF,TGTGCCAGCAGCTTGAGGACTAGCGACTACGAGCAGTACTTC
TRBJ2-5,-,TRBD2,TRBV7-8,CASRPYGRPSPGWETQYF,TGTGCCAGCAGACCCTACGGGAGGCCGTCCCCGGGGTGGGAGACCCAGTACTTC
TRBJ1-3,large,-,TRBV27,CASSPTRSGNTIYF,TGTGCCAGCAGTCCTACTCGCTCTGGAAACACCATATATTTT
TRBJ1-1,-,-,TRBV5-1,CASSFGTNTEAFF,TGCGCCAGCAGCTTTGGCACAAACACTGAAGCTTTCTTT
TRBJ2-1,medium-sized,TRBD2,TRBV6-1,CASSDRTSGVNNEQFF,TGTGCCAGCAGTGATCGGACTAGCGGGGTTAACAATGAGCAGTTCTTC
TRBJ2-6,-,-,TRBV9,CASSVGANVLTF,TGTGCCAGCAGCGTGGGTGCCAACGTCCTGACTTTC
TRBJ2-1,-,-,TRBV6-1,CASIGAGANEQFF,TGTGCCAGCATCGGCGCGGGTGCCAATGAGCAGTTCTTC
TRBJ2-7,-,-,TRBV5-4,CASSLGGRDGAWF,TGTGCCAGCAGCTTGGGAGGGCGGGATGGGGCATGGTTC
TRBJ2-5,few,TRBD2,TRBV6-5,CASSVTSGVQETQYF,TGTGCCAGCAGTGTGACTAGCGGGGTTCAAGAGACCCAGTACTTC
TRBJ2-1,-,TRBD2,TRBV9,CASSVSGSSGNEQFF,TGTGCCAGCAGCGTAAGCGGGAGTTCTGGGAATGAGCAGTTCTTC